This T cell receptor (beta chain) was profiled in a study of blood T cell repertoires in COVID-19. Method: immunoSEQ multiplex PCR; TCRdb's copy keeps in-frame clones and lacks some. The table has 200,000 to 250,000 clones, less than 85% seen once; the top ten hold 1.5% to 2%. J lost 0 bases, V lost 0 bases, and 4 bases had no gene match. Germline CDR1 reads SGHVS; CDR2 reads FQNEAQ. The CDR3 runs to 16 residues. The sequenced material came from PBMCs or T cells enriched from blood (not recorded which). This receptor was obtained from a man aged 55 to 70 who had recovered from COVID-19. The chain carries TRBV7-8 and TRBJ1-2, with 7 bases identical to TRBD1. The DNA of the CDR3 is TGTGCCAGCAGCTTAGCGGGGACAGAGGCTAACTATGGCTACACCTTC. Its protein is CASSLAGTEANYGYTF.